A single sample gave rise to the 19 T cell receptor beta chains below, sequenced in a study of shared clonotypes between healthy human individuals. The table came from immunoSEQ multiplex PCR; TCRdb's copy has only in-frame clones and leaves some out. There are some 2,100,000 clones in the sample; around 95% occur only once, and around 0.13% lies in the top ten. Sequencing was performed on naive CD4+ T cells sorted from blood. As for subset: CD45RA+ positively selected. These receptors came from a man younger than 35 in good health.

J is TRBJ2-7 and V is TRBV18; either TRBD1 or TRBD2 may fit D (5 bases each). Between the trimmed V and J ends, which lost 3 bases and 4 bases, there was a span of 19 bases. The CDR3 has 16 residues. CDR1 and CDR2 from the germline V gene are KGHSH and LQKENI. CDR3 in amino acids: CASSPLTGAGEYEQYF. The CDR3 coding sequence is TGTGCCAGCTCACCCCTCACCGGGGCCGGGGAATACGAGCAGTACTTC.

V usage is TRBV2 and J usage is TRBJ1-1; D not resolved. The V end was cut by 7 bases, the J end by 0 bases, with 12 bases between. The CDR3 runs to 14 residues. Looked up from germline, CDR1 is SNHLY and CDR2 is FYNNEI. The CDR3 protein is CASTEQSLNTEAFF. The CDR3 coding sequence is TGTGCCAGCACCGAACAGAGTTTGAACACTGAAGCTTTCTTT.

This chain links TRBV6-1 with TRBJ1-5; unclear D gene. The ends were cut back, 4 bases at V and 6 bases at J, with 13 bases in the middle. The CDR3 runs 14 residues. Germline V gives CDR1 MNHNS, CDR2 SASEGT. CDR3 nucleotides: TGTGCCAGCAGTGTCAGTACGGGAAGTCAGCCCCAGCATTTT. Residues: CASSVSTGSQPQHF.

The chain employs TRBV4-1 and TRBJ2-7; perhaps D is TRBD1 or TRBD2 (7 bases each). Germline V gives CDR1 MGHRA, CDR2 YSYEKL. V dropped 1 base and J dropped 2 bases, with 15 bases sitting between them. The CDR3 loop spans 16 amino acids. The CDR3 region is CASSQVGRGGTYEQYF. CDR3 DNA: TGCGCCAGCAGCCAAGTAGGCAGGGGGGGGACCTACGAGCAGTACTTC.

The CDR3 nucleotides are TGTGCCAGCAGTCCCTTAGGGGACTATAATTCACCCCTCCACTTT. This codes for CASSPLGDYNSPLHF. The chain combines TRBV6-6 with TRBJ1-6, with D possibly TRBD1 on 5 matching bases. This CDR3 is 15 amino acids long. Trimming cost V 5 bases and J 3 bases, with 11 bases left between them. CDR1 MNHNY and CDR2 SVGAGI come from the germline V gene (reference sequence).

The J gene is TRBJ1-3, the V gene TRBV19; TRBD1 matches at 8 bases. The CDR3 runs to 14 residues. Losses at the gene ends were 5 bases for V and 2 bases for J; bases not matched to a gene: 2. Germline V gene sequence: CDR1 LNHDA, CDR2 SQIVND (reference sequence). The CDR3 protein is CASSSTGAGNTIYF. Written as DNA, the CDR3 is TGTGCCAGTAGTTCGACAGGGGCTGGAAACACCATATATTTT.

The chain employs TRBV5-1 and TRBJ2-7; 15 nucleotides match TRBD2. The CDR3 extends over 16 amino acids. Germline V gene data show CDR1 as SGHRS and CDR2 as YFSETQ. Trimming removed 0 bases from V and 9 bases from J; junction bases left unmatched: 7. CDR3 nucleotides: TGCGCCAGCAGCTTGGCCCCGGGACTAGCGGGAGGAGTGCAGTACTTC. This translates into CASSLAPGLAGGVQYF.

The J gene is TRBJ1-3, the V gene TRBV5-1, with 7 bases aligning to TRBD1. Trimming cost V 0 bases and J 0 bases; bases outside gene matches: 6. The length of the CDR3 is 17 residues. From germline, CDR1 is SGHRS and CDR2 YFSETQ. The DNA for the CDR3 is TGCGCCAGCAGCTTGGCCGGCCAGGGGGGCTCTGGAAACACCATATATTTT. Encoded protein: CASSLAGQGGSGNTIYF. Full variable domain (remainder filled in from reference TRBV5-1 and TRBJ1-3): KAGVTQTPRYLIKTRGQQVTLSCSPISGHRSVSWYQQTPGQGLQFLFEYFSETQRNKGNFPGRFSGRQFSNSRSEMNVSTLELGDSALYLCASSLAGQGGSGNTIYFGEGSWLTVV.

The rearrangement links TRBV11-3 to TRBJ2-2; D is unclear. The CDR3 spans 17 residues. V was clipped by 5 bases and J by 0 bases, with 16 bases between them. The germline V gene has CDR1 SGHNT and CDR2 YENEEA. DNA of the CDR3: TGTGCCAGCAGCCCTACTGGAAGCGATCCGAACACCGGGGAGCTGTTTTTT. Translating it yields CASSPTGSDPNTGELFF.

The V call is TRBV7-6, the J call TRBJ2-1, with a tentative D call TRBD1 (6 bases). The length of the CDR3 is 16 residues. CDR1 SGHVS and CDR2 FNYEAQ come from the germline V gene. With 1 base removed from V and 0 bases from J, the gap between germline ends came to 10 bases. The CDR3, as DNA: TGTGCCAGCAGCTTAGGGACAGCGAGCTCCTACAATGAGCAGTTCTTC. Its protein is CASSLGTASSYNEQFF.

V usage is TRBV6-6 and J usage is TRBJ1-2; tentatively, D is TRBD1 (6 bases). Germline values: CDR1 MNHNY, CDR2 SVGAGI (reference sequence). The CDR3 is 15 amino acids. V was clipped by 6 bases and J by 2 bases, with 16 bases between them. The CDR3 nucleotides are TGTGCCAGCAGCCCATTCCAGGGGCAAAACTATGGCTACACCTTC. Its protein is CASSPFQGQNYGYTF.

The chain recombines TRBV30 with TRBJ1-6; TRBD1 is a possible D gene (6 bases). The germline V gene has CDR1 GTSNPN and CDR2 SVGIG (reference sequence). Trimming cost V 2 bases and J 9 bases, with 17 bases left between them. CDR3 length: 15 residues. The CDR3 reads CAWSLDATGGSPLHF. The CDR3 DNA follows: TGTGCCTGGAGTTTGGACGCGACAGGTGGTTCACCCCTCCACTTT. Full variable domain (outside the CDR3, taken from reference TRBV30 and TRBJ1-6): SQTIHQWPATLVQPVGSPLSLECTVEGTSNPNLYWYRQAAGRGLQLLFYSVGIGQISSEVPQNLSASRPQDRQFILSSKKLLLSDSGFYLCAWSLDATGGSPLHFGNGTRLTVT.

The V gene is TRBV2, the J gene TRBJ2-5; perhaps TRBD1 as D (5 bases). V was shortened by 7 bases and J by 4 bases, with 13 bases between the two germline ends. CDR3 length: 13 residues. Per the germline V gene, CDR1 is SNHLY and CDR2 is FYNNEI. As DNA, the CDR3 is TGTGCCAGCACACAGGTGCCCCCAGAGACCCAGTACTTC. It yields the protein CASTQVPPETQYF.

The chain couples TRBV11-2 to TRBJ2-2; D perhaps matches TRBD2 (6 bases). Germline values: CDR1 SGHAT, CDR2 FQNNGV. V was trimmed by 6 bases and J by 7 bases, leaving 21 bases between them. The CDR3 is made up of 16 amino acids. Written as DNA, the CDR3 is TGTGCCAGCAGGAGACCCGGGGTAAAGGAGGGCGGGGAGCTGTTTTTT. Protein sequence: CASRRPGVKEGGELFF. The full variable domain, completed using reference TRBV11-2 and TRBJ2-2, is EAGVAQSPRYKIIEKRQSVAFWCNPISGHATLYWYQQILGQGPKLLIQFQNNGVVDDSQLPKDRFSAERLKGVDSTLKIQPAKLEDSAVYLCASRRPGVKEGGELFFGEGSRLTVL.

CDR3 sequence: CASSSDGGSGNTIYF. CDR3 nucleotide sequence: TGTGCCAGCAGCTCGGACGGGGGCTCTGGAAACACCATATATTTT. The gene calls are TRBV7-9 and TRBJ1-3; perhaps TRBD1 as D (5 bases). The CDR3 is made up of 15 amino acids. The V gene lost 4 bases and the J gene lost 0 bases, with 10 bases spanning the gap. The V gene's germline CDR1 is SEHNR and CDR2 FQNEAQ (reference sequence).

V usage is TRBV6-6 and J usage is TRBJ1-5; tentative D call: TRBD1 (6 bases). V lost 6 bases to trimming and J lost 6 bases, with 12 bases between them. This CDR3 region has 13 residues. The germline V gene encodes CDR1 MNHNY and CDR2 SVGAGI (reference sequence). This CDR3 reads CASRTKGGQPQHF. CDR3 DNA sequence: TGTGCCAGCAGAACAAAGGGGGGTCAGCCCCAGCATTTT.

The gene calls are TRBV9 and TRBJ2-7; 8 bases fit TRBD1. The trim removed 0 bases at V and 4 bases at J, leaving 15 bases unmatched. CDR3 length: 18 amino acids. Germline CDR1 SGDLS, CDR2 YYNGEE. The CDR3 DNA sequence: TGTGCCAGCAGCGTAGGCCCCGATGCAGACAGGGGTCGTTACGAGCAGTACTTC. Translated, it gives CASSVGPDADRGRYEQYF.

The chain uses TRBV10-2 and TRBJ2-7; 13 bases agree with TRBD2. The CDR3 is 15 amino acids. CDR1 and CDR2 from the germline V gene are WSHSY and SAAADI. V shed 6 bases, J shed 5 bases, and the junction held 7 bases outside the gene matches. CDR3 bases: TGCGCCAGCAGGGGAGGACTAGCGGGAGTAGACGAGCAGTACTTC. The encoded protein is CASRGGLAGVDEQYF.

With respect to this clone: The sample carries other DNA sequences with the same CDR3. This chain links TRBV4-3 with TRBJ2-5; 7 nucleotides align to TRBD2. This CDR3 is 15 amino acids long. Germline-derived CDR1 and CDR2 are LGHNA and YSLEER. Germline trimming cut 0 bases from V and 3 bases from J; bases unmatched to any gene: 4. CDR3 amino acids: CASSQDGLAEETQYF. DNA for the CDR3: TGCGCCAGCAGCCAAGATGGCCTAGCGGAAGAGACCCAGTACTTC.